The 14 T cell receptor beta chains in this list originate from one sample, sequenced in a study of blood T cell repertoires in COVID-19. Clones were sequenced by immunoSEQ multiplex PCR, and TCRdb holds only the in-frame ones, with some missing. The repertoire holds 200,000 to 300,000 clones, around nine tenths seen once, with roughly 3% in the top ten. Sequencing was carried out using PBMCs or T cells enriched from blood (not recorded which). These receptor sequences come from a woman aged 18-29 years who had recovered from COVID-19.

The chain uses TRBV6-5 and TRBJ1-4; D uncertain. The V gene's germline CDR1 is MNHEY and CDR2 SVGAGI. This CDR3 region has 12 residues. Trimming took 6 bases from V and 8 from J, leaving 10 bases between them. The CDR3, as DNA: TGTGCCAGCAGCGTCGGGGTCGAAAAACTGTTTTTT. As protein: CASSVGVEKLFF.

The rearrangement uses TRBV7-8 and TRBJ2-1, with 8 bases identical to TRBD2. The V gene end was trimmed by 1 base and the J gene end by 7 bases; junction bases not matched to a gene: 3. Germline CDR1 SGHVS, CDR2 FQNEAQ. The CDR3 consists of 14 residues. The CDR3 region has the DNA TGTGCCAGCAGCTTAGGAGGACTAGCAAATGAGCAGTTCTTC. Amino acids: CASSLGGLANEQFF.

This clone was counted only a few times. The CDR3 DNA sequence: TGTGCCAGCAGCGTAGAAGTACTAGCCCTTGGGGAGCAGTTCTTC. It encodes CASSVEVLALGEQFF. The chain recombines TRBV9 with TRBJ2-1; D is perhaps TRBD2 (6 bases). The CDR3 covers 15 residues. The V end was cut by 0 bases, the J end by 10 bases, with 17 bases between. Germline V gene sequence: CDR1 SGDLS, CDR2 YYNGEE.

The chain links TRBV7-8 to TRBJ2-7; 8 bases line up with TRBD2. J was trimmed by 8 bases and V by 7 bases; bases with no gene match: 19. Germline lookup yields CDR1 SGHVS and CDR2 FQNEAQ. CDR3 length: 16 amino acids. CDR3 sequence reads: CASTSGGGLSLSQQYF. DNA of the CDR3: TGTGCCAGCACCTCCGGGGGGGGACTCAGTCTGTCGCAGCAGTACTTC. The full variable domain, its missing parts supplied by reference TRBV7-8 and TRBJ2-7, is GAGVSQSPRYKVAKRGQDVALRCDPISGHVSLFWYQQALGQGPEFLTYFQNEAQLDKSGLPSDRFFAERPEGSVSTLKIQRTQQEDSAVYLCASTSGGGLSLSQQYFGPGTRLTVT.

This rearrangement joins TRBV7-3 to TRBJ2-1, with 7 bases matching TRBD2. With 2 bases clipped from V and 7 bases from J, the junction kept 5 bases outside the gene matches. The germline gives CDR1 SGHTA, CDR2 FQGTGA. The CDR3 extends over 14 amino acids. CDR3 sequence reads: CASSLGGSSNEQFF. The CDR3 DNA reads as TGTGCCAGCAGCTTAGGCGGGAGCTCGAATGAGCAGTTCTTC.

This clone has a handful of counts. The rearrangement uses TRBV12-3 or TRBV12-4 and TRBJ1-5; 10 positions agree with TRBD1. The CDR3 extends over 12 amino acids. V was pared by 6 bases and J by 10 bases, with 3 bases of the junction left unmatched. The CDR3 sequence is CASRTGGFPQHF. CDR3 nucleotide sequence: TGTGCCAGCAGGACAGGGGGCTTCCCCCAGCATTTT.

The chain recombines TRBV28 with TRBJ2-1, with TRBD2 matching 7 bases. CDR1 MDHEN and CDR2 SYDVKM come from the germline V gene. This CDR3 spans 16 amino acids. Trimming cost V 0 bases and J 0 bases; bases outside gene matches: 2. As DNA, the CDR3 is TGTGCCAGCAGTTTATGGCGCGGGAGCTCCTACAATGAGCAGTTCTTC. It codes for CASSLWRGSSYNEQFF.

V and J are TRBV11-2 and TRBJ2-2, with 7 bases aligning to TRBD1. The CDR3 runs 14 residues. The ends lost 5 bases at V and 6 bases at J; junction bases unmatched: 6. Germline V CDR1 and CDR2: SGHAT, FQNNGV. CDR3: CASSATGASGELFF. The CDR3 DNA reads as TGTGCCAGCAGCGCCACAGGGGCCTCCGGGGAGCTGTTTTTT.

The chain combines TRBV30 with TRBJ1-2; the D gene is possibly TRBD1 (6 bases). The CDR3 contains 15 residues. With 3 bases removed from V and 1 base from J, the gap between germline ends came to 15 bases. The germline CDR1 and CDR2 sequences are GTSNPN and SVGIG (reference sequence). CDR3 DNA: TGTGCCTGGAGACGGTTAACAGGGTTTAACTATGGCTACACCTTC. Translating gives CAWRRLTGFNYGYTF.

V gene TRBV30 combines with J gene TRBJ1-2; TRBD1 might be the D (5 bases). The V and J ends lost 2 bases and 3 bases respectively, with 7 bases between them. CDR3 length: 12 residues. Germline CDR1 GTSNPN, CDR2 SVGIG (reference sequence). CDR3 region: CAWSTRDYGYTF. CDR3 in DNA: TGTGCCTGGAGTACCAGGGACTATGGCTACACCTTC.

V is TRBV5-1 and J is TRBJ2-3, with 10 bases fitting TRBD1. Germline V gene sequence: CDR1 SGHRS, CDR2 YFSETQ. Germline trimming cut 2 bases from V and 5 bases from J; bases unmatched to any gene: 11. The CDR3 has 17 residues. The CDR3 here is CASSLASGQGTGDTQYF. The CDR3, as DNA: TGCGCCAGCAGCTTAGCCTCGGGACAGGGGACAGGAGATACGCAGTATTTT.

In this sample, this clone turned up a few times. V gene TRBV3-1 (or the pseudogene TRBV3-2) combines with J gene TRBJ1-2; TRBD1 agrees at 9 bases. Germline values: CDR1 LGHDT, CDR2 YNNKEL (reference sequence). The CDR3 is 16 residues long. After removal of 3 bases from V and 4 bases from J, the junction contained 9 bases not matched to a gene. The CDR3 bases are TGTGCCAGCAGCCACGCCCCTGGACAGGGGCGCTATGGCTACACCTTC. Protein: CASSHAPGQGRYGYTF.

The CDR3 nucleotides are TGTGCCAGTAGTATCTCGGCGGCTGAAGCTTTCTTT. It yields the protein CASSISAAEAFF. V gene TRBV19 combines with J gene TRBJ1-1, with unresolved D. V shed 3 bases and J shed 6 bases, with 8 bases lying between them. Germline CDR1 LNHDA, CDR2 SQIVND (reference sequence). The CDR3 is made up of 12 amino acids. The entire variable domain, with the rest obtained from reference TRBV19 and TRBJ1-1, is as follows: DGGITQSPKYLFRKEGQNVTLSCEQNLNHDAMYWYRQDPGQGLRLIYYSQIVNDFQKGDIAEGYSVSREKKESFPLTVTSAQKNPTAFYLCASSISAAEAFFGQGTRLTVV.

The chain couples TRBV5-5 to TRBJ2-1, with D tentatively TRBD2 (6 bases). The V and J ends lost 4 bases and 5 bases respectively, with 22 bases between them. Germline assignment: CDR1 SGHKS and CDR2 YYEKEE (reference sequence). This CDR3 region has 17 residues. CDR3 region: CASSGIPGDSGHNEQFF. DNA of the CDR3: TGTGCCAGCAGCGGAATCCCTGGGGACTCGGGGCACAATGAGCAGTTCTTC.